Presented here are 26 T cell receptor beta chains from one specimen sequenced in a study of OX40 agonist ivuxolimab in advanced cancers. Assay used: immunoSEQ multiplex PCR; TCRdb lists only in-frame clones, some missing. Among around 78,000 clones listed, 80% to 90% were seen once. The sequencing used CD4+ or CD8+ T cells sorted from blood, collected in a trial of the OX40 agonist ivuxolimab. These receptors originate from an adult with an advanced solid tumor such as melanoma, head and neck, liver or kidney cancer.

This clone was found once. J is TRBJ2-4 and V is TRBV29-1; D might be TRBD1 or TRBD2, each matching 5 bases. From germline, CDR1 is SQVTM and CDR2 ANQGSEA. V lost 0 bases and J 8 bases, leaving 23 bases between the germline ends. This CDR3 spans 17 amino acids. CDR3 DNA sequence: TGCAGCGTTGAAGATGGTACAGGAGGACATCTTGGGGACATTCAGTACTTC. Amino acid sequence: CSVEDGTGGHLGDIQYF.

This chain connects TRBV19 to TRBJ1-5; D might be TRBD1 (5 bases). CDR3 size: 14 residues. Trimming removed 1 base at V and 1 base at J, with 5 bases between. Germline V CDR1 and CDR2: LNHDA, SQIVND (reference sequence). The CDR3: CASSIGGSNQPQHF. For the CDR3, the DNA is TGTGCCAGTAGTATAGGGGGGAGCAATCAGCCCCAGCATTTT. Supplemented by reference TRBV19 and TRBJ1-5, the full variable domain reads DGGITQSPKYLFRKEGQNVTLSCEQNLNHDAMYWYRQDPGQGLRLIYYSQIVNDFQKGDIAEGYSVSREKKESFPLTVTSAQKNPTAFYLCASSIGGSNQPQHFGDGTRLSIL.

In nucleotides, the CDR3 is TGTGCCAGCAGTCCCATGGGCGCCCGTAACTATGGCTACACCTTC. It codes for CASSPMGARNYGYTF. The rearrangement links TRBV6-5 to TRBJ1-2; no definite D call. The germline V gene encodes CDR1 MNHEY and CDR2 SVGAGI. The V gene lost 5 bases and the J gene lost 1 base, with 14 bases spanning the gap. The CDR3 spans 15 residues.

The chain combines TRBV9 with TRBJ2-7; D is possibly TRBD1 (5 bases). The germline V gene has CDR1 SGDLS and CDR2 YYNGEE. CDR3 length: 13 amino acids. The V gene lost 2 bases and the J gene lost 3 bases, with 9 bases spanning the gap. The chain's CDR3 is CASSVSGNYEQYF. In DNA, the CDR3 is TGTGCCAGCAGCGTGTCAGGGAACTACGAGCAGTACTTC.

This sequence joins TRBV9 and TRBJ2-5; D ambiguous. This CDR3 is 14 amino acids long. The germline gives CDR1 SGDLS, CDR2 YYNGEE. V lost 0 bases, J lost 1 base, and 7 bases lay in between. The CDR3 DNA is TGTGCCAGCAGCGTAGATTCGTCCCAAGAGACCCAGTACTTC. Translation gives CASSVDSSQETQYF.

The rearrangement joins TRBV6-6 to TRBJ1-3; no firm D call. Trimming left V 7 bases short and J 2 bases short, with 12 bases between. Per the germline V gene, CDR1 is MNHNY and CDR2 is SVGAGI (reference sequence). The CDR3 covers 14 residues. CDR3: CASTEDAAGNTIYF. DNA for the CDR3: TGTGCCAGCACCGAGGACGCAGCTGGAAACACCATATATTTT.

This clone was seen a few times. Here the CDR3 reads CASSLAPQGQETQYF. The CDR3 coding sequence is TGTGCCAGCAGCTTAGCTCCTCAGGGGCAAGAGACCCAGTACTTC. The V and J genes are TRBV7-6 and TRBJ2-5; maybe TRBD1 (6 bases). This CDR3 contains 15 residues. V lost 0 bases to trimming and J lost 2 bases, with 10 bases between them. Germline-derived CDR1 and CDR2 are SGHVS and FNYEAQ.

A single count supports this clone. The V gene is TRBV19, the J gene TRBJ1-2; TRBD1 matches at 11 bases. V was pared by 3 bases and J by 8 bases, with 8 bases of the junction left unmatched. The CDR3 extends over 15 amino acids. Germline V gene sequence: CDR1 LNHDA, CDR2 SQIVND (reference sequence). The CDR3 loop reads CASSIGGQGAVGYTF. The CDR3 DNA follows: TGTGCCAGTAGTATTGGAGGACAGGGGGCGGTCGGCTACACCTTC.

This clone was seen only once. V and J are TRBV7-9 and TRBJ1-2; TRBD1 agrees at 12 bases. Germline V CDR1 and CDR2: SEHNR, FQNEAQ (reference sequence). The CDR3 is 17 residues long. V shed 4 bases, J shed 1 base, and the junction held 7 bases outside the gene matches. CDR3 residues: CASSSGTGGGINYGYTF. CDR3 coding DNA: TGTGCCAGCAGCTCTGGGACAGGGGGCGGGATTAACTATGGCTACACCTTC.

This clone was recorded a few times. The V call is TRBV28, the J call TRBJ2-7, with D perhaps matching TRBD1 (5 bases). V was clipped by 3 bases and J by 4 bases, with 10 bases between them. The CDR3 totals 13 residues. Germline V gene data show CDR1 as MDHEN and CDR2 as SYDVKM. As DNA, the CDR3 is TGTGCCAGCAGTTTCCCAGGGCGGTACGAGCAGTACTTC. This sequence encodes CASSFPGRYEQYF.

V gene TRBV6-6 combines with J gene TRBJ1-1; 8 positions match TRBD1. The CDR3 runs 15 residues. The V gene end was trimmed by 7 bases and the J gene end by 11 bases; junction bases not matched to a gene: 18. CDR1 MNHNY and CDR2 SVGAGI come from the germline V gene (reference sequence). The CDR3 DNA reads TGTGCCAGCACTTCCGGGACAGGTGGAACTCAGGGGGCTTTCTTT. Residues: CASTSGTGGTQGAFF.

Here the CDR3 DNA reads TGTGCCATCGCGGACAGGACTGGGGACACCATATATTTT. It specifies CAIADRTGDTIYF. J is TRBJ1-3 and V is TRBV6-6, with 7 positions matching TRBD1. CDR1 and CDR2 (germline): MNHNY, SVGAGI (reference sequence). The CDR3 consists of 13 residues. Trimming at V came to 10 bases and at J to 8 bases, leaving 11 bases not matched to a gene.

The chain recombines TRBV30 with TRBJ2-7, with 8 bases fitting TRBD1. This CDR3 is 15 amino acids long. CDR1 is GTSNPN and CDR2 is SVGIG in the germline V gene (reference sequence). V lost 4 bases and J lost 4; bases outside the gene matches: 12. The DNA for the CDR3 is TGTGCCTGGACCTGGACCGACAGGGGATATTACGAGCAGTACTTC. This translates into CAWTWTDRGYYEQYF. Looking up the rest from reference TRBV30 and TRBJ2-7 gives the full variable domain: SQTIHQWPATLVQPVGSPLSLECTVEGTSNPNLYWYRQAAGRGLQLLFYSVGIGQISSEVPQNLSASRPQDRQFILSSKKLLLSDSGFYLCAWTWTDRGYYEQYFGPGTRLTVT.

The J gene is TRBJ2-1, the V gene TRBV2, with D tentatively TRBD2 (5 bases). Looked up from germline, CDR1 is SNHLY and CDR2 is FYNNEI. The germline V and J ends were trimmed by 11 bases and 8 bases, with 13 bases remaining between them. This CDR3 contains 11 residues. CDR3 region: CAGVSEDEQFF. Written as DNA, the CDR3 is TGTGCCGGCGTCTCGGAGGATGAGCAGTTCTTC. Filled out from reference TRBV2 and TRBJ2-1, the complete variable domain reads EPEVTQTPSHQVTQMGQEVILRCVPISNHLYFYWYRQILGQKVEFLVSFYNNEISEKSEIFDDQFSVERPDGSNFTLKIRSTKLEDSAMYFCAGVSEDEQFFGPGTRLTVL.

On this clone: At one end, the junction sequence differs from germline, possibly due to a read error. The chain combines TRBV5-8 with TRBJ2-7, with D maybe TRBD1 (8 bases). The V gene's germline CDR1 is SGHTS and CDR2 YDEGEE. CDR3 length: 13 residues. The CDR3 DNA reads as TGTGCCAGCAGCTTGGCGGGCGACAGGGGAGGGGACTTC. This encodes CASSLAGDRGGDF. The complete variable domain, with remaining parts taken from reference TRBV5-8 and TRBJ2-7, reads EAGVTQSPTHLIKTRGQQATLRCSPISGHTSVYWYQQALGLGLQFLLWYDEGEERNRGNFPPRFSGRQFPNYSSELNVNALELEDSALYLCASSLAGDRGGDFGPGTRLTVT.

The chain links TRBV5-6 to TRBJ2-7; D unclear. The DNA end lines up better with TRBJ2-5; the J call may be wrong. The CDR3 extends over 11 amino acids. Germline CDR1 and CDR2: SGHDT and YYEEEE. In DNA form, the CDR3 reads TGTGCCAGCAGCTTGACAGAGACCCAGTACTTC. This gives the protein CASSLTETQYF.

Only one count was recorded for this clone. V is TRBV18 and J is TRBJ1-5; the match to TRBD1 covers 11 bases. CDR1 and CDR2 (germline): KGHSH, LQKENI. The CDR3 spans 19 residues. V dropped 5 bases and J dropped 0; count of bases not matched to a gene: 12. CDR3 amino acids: CASSGTGTGGIHSNQPQHF. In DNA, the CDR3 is TGTGCCAGCTCAGGTACCGGGACAGGGGGAATCCATAGCAATCAGCCCCAGCATTTT.

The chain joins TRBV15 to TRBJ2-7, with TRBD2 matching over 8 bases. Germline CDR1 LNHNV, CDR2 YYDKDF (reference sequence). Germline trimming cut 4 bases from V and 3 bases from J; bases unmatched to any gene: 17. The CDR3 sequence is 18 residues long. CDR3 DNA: TGTGCCACCAGCATACTAGCGGACGCGCTCAGAACGAACTACGAGCAGTACTTC. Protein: CATSILADALRTNYEQYF.

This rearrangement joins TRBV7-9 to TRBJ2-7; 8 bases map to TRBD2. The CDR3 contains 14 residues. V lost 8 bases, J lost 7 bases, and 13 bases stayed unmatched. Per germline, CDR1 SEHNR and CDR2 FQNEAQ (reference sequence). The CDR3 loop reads CASEVASGSREQYF. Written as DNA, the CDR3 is TGTGCCAGCGAGGTGGCTAGCGGGTCCCGGGAGCAGTACTTC.

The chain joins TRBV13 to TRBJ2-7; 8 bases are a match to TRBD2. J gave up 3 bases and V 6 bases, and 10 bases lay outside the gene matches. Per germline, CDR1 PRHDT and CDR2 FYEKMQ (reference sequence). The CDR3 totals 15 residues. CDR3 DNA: TGTGCCAGCAGTGAAGCGGGTGCGGGAGGCTACGAGCAGTACTTC. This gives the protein CASSEAGAGGYEQYF. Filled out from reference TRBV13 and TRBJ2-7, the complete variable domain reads AAGVIQSPRHLIKEKRETATLKCYPIPRHDTVYWYQQGPGQDPQFLISFYEKMQSDKGSIPDRFSAQQFSDYHSELNMSSLELGDSALYFCASSEAGAGGYEQYFGPGTRLTVT.

CDR3 sequence (DNA): TGTGCCAGCAGCCTGACCCTCCTGGGGCAGTACTTC. Amino acid sequence: CASSLTLLGQYF. The rearrangement uses TRBV28 and TRBJ2-7; D not certain. The length of the CDR3 is 12 residues. The ends were cut back, 6 bases at V and 9 bases at J, with 15 bases in the middle. Germline assignment: CDR1 MDHEN and CDR2 SYDVKM.

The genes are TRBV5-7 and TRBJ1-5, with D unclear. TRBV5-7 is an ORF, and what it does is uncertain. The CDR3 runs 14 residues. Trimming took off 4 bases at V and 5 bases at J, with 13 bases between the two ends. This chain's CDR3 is CASSARTEDQPQHF. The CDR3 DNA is TGTGCCAGCAGCGCGAGGACGGAAGATCAGCCCCAGCATTTT.

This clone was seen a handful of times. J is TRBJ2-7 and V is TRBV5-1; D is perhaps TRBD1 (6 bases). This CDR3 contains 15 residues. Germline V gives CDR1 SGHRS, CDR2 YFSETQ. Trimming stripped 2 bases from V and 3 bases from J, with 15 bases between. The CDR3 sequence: CASSFNAGAFYEQYF. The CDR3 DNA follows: TGCGCCAGCAGCTTTAACGCAGGGGCTTTCTACGAGCAGTACTTC. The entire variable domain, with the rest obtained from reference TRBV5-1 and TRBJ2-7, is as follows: KAGVTQTPRYLIKTRGQQVTLSCSPISGHRSVSWYQQTPGQGLQFLFEYFSETQRNKGNFPGRFSGRQFSNSRSEMNVSTLELGDSALYLCASSFNAGAFYEQYFGPGTRLTVT.

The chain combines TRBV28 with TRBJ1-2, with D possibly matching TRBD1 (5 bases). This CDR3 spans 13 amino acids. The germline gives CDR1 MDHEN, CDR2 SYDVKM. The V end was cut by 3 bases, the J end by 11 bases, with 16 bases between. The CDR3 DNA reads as TGTGCCAGCAGTTTTTCGGGGGGACTAGGGTACACCTTC. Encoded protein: CASSFSGGLGYTF.

In DNA form, the CDR3 reads TGTGCCAGCAGTCCTCTAGCTAGCGGTTACGAGCAGTACTTC. Its protein product is CASSPLASGYEQYF. This chain connects TRBV2 to TRBJ2-7, with 7 positions matching TRBD2. The CDR3 is 14 residues long. Germline V lookup: CDR1 SNHLY, CDR2 FYNNEI. With 5 bases clipped from V and 4 bases from J, the junction kept 8 bases outside the gene matches.

CDR3 nucleotides: TGTGCCAGCAGCTCGGCCCAGGGTCCGCAAGAGACCCAGTACTTC. This encodes CASSSAQGPQETQYF. This chain links TRBV5-4 with TRBJ2-5, with TRBD1 as a possible D gene (5 bases). This CDR3 contains 15 residues. The V end lost 3 bases, the J end lost 2 bases, and 14 bases lay between the germline ends. Germline V gives CDR1 SGHNT, CDR2 YYREEE (reference sequence).